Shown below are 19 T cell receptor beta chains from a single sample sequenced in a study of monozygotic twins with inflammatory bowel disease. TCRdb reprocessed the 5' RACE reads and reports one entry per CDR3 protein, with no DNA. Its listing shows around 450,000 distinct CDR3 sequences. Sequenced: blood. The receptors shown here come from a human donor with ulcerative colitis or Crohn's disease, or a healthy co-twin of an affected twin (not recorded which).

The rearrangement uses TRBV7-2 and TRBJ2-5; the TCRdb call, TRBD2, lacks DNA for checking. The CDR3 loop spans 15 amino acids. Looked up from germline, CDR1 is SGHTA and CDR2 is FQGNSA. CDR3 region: CASSAGPPELETQYF.

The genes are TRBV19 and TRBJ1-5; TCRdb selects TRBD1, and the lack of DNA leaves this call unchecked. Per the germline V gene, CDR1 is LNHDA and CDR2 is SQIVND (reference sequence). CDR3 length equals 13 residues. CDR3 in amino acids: CASTGTGLRPQHF.

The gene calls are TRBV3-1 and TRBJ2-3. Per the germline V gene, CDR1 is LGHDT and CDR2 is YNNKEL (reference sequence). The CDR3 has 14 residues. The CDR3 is CASSQGVFRETQYF.

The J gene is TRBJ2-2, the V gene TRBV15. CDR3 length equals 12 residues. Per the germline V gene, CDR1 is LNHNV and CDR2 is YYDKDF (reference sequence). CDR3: CATSVNTGELFF.

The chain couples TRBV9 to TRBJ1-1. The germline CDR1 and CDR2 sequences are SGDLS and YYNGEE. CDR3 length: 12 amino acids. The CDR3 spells CASAQLNTEAFF. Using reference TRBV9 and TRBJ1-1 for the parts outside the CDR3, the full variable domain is DSGVTQTPKHLITATGQRVTLRCSPRSGDLSVYWYQQSLDQGLQFLIQYYNGEERAKGNILERFSAQQFPDLHSELNLSSLELGDSALYFCASAQLNTEAFFGQGTRLTVV.

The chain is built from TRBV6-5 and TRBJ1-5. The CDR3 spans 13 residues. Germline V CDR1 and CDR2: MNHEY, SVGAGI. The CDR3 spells CASSGTFNQPQHF.

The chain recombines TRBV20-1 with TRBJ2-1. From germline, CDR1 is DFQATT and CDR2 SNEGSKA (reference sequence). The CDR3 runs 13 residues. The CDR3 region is CSASTNIYNEQFF.

The CDR3 sequence is CASKDRGNYGYTF. The V call is TRBV19, the J call TRBJ1-2; there is no DNA to check the TCRdb D call of TRBD1. The V gene's germline CDR1 is LNHDA and CDR2 SQIVND (reference sequence). The CDR3 length is 13 residues.

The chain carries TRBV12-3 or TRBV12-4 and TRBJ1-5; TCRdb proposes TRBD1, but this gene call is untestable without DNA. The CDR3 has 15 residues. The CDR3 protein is CASSPGQLVAEPQHF.

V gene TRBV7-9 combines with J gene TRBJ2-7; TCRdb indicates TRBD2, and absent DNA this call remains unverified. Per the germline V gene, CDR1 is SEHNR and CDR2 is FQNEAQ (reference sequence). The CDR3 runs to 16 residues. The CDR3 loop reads CASSLGLAGGPYEQYF.

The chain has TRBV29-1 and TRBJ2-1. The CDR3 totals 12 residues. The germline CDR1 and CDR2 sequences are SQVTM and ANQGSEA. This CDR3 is CSVEEVAGEQFF.

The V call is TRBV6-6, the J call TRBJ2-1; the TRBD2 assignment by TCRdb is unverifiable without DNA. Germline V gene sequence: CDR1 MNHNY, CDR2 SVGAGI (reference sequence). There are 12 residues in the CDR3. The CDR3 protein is CASWGAGSEQFF.

The CDR3 spells CASSLRGGRSPVNVLTF. V and J are TRBV7-2 and TRBJ2-6; TCRdb's assignment of TRBD2 cannot be checked, as there is no DNA. CDR1 is SGHTA and CDR2 is FQGNSA in the germline V gene. This CDR3 has 17 residues.

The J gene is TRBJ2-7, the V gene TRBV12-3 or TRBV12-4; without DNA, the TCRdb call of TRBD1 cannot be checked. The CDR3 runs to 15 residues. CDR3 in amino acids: CASSRGRDRIYEQYF.

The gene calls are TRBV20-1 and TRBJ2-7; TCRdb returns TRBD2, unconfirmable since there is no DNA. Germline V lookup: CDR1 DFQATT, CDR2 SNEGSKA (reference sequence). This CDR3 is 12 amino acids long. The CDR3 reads CSARGEEDQSCF.

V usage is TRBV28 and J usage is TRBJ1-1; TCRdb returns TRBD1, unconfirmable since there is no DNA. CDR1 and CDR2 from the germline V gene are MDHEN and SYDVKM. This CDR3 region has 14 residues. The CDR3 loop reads CASSMTGGPTEAFF.

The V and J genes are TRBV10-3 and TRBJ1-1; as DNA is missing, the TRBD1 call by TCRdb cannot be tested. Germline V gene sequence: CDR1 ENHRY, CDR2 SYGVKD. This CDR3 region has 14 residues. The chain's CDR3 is CAISDRGVYTEAFF.

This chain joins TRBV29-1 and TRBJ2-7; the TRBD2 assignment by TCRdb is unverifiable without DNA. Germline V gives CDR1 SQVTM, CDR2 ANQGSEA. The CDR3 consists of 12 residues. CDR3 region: CSVGEAYYEQYF.

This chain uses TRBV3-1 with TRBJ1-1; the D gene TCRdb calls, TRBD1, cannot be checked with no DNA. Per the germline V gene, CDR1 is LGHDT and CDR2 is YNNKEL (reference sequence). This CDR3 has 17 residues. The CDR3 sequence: CASSQDRWTGMNTEAFF.